This T cell receptor beta chain emerged from a study of cytomegalovirus exposure and HLA in healthy donors. Germline V gene sequence: CDR1 MDHEN, CDR2 SYDVKM. V trimming: 5 bases; J trimming: 3 bases; junction bases outside the gene matches: 7. The CDR3 length is 16 residues. PCR involved 60 Vbeta and 13 Jbeta primers. This table comes from immunoSEQ multiplex PCR, and its TCRdb copy is limited to in-frame clones, with some not included. This sample has about 180,000 clones, with 70% to 80% found just once. Sequencing input: PBMCs. This sequence joins TRBV28 and TRBJ1-4; TRBD1 agrees at 9 bases. This clonotype originated in a man aged 18 to 30 in good health and CMV-seronegative. For the CDR3, the DNA is TGTGCCAGCAGTGCCCACGACAGGGGGGCTAATGAAAAACTGTTTTTT. Its translation: CASSAHDRGANEKLFF.